These T cell receptor beta chains were read from a single sample in a study of read filtering for tumor transcriptome and immune sequencing. TCRdb re-derived calls from the reads in MiXCR, one entry per CDR3 protein. The sample shows nearly 60,000 distinct CDR3 sequences, roughly 12% of them seen only once. The sequencing sample was made of a population of CD138-negative cells sorted from bone marrow. The receptors were gathered from a donor over 35 with multiple myeloma. Both conserved end residues are part of each CDR3. The D gene is left open where the match is weak. Clone size is shown for a subset of rows, as once, few, many or a class of expanded clone.

J gene: TRBJ2-7; V gene: TRBV5-1; clone size: many; D gene: NA; CDR3 protein: CASSLAGRGRVAYEQYF; CDR3 DNA: TGCGCCAGCAGCTTGGCGGGTCGGGGGAGAGTAGCCTACGAGCAGTACTTC
J gene: TRBJ2-3; V gene: TRBV18; clone size: many; D gene: NA; CDR3 protein: CASSPTREGPNTDTQYF; CDR3 DNA: TGTGCCAGCTCACCAACCCGGGAAGGACCGAACACAGATACGCAGTATTTT
J gene: TRBJ2-1; V gene: TRBV20-1; clone size: NA; D gene: NA; CDR3 protein: CSATTGHYGYNEQFF; CDR3 DNA: TGCAGTGCAACGACAGGACACTATGGTTACAATGAGCAGTTCTTC
J gene: TRBJ1-1; V gene: TRBV2; clone size: NA; D gene: NA; CDR3 protein: CASSFSRAPMGTEAFF; CDR3 DNA: TGTGCCAGCAGTTTCTCCAGAGCCCCGATGGGCACTGAAGCTTTCTTT
J gene: TRBJ1-5; V gene: TRBV12-3/TRBV12-4; clone size: many; D gene: TRBD1; CDR3 protein: CASRKPGQVNQPQHF; CDR3 DNA: TGTGCCAGCAGGAAACCTGGACAGGTCAATCAGCCCCAGCATTTT
J gene: TRBJ2-3; V gene: TRBV20-1; clone size: many; D gene: TRBD2; CDR3 protein: CSARGERGGSSDTQYF; CDR3 DNA: TGCAGTGCTAGAGGAGAGCGGGGGGGCTCTTCAGATACGCAGTATTTT
J gene: TRBJ1-5; V gene: TRBV12-3/TRBV12-4; clone size: many; D gene: NA; CDR3 protein: CASSLNVRLRNQPQHF; CDR3 DNA: TGTGCCAGCAGTTTAAACGTCCGGCTTCGCAATCAGCCCCAGCATTTT
J gene: TRBJ2-1; V gene: TRBV30; clone size: many; D gene: NA; CDR3 protein: CAWSGVNEQFF; CDR3 DNA: TGTGCCTGGAGTGGGGTAAATGAGCAGTTCTTC
J gene: TRBJ2-3; V gene: TRBV2; clone size: many; D gene: NA; CDR3 protein: CASSERKGLGYF; CDR3 DNA: TGTGCCAGCAGTGAACGGAAGGGCCTTGGGTATTTT
J gene: TRBJ2-3; V gene: TRBV11-2; clone size: NA; D gene: NA; CDR3 protein: CASSRNPDTQYF; CDR3 DNA: TGTGCCAGCAGCCGAAATCCGGATACGCAGTATTTT
J gene: TRBJ2-6; V gene: TRBV7-3; clone size: many; D gene: NA; CDR3 protein: CASSPTLGRGANVLTF; CDR3 DNA: TGTGCCAGCAGCCCTACTCTGGGTAGGGGGGCCAACGTCCTGACTTTC
J gene: TRBJ2-3; V gene: TRBV7-2; clone size: many; D gene: NA; CDR3 protein: CASSPNPGDTQYF; CDR3 DNA: TGTGCCAGCAGCCCCAACCCCGGAGATACGCAGTATTTT
J gene: TRBJ2-7; V gene: TRBV5-4; clone size: many; D gene: TRBD1; CDR3 protein: CASSLETRGRLQYF; CDR3 DNA: TGTGCCAGCAGCTTGGAGACCAGGGGGCGATTGCAGTACTTC
J gene: TRBJ2-7; V gene: TRBV12-3/TRBV12-4; clone size: medium-sized; D gene: TRBD1; CDR3 protein: CASSWGTGQQYF; CDR3 DNA: TGTGCCAGCAGTTGGGGGACAGGACAGCAGTACTTC
J gene: TRBJ2-5; V gene: TRBV6-6; clone size: many; D gene: TRBD1; CDR3 protein: CASSHPGQQETQYF; CDR3 DNA: TGTGCCAGCAGCCATCCGGGACAGCAAGAGACCCAGTACTTC
J gene: TRBJ2-1; V gene: TRBV7-3; clone size: many; D gene: NA; CDR3 protein: CASSSGAEQFF; CDR3 DNA: TGTGCCAGCAGCTCCGGGGCCGAGCAGTTCTTC
J gene: TRBJ1-5; V gene: TRBV20-1; clone size: many; D gene: NA; CDR3 protein: CSIDQANQPQHF; CDR3 DNA: TGCAGTATAGATCAGGCCAATCAGCCCCAGCATTTT
J gene: TRBJ1-4; V gene: TRBV12-3/TRBV12-4; clone size: many; D gene: NA; CDR3 protein: CASLLGGGEKLFF; CDR3 DNA: TGTGCCAGCCTACTGGGGGGCGGGGAAAAACTGTTTTTT
J gene: TRBJ2-7; V gene: TRBV28; clone size: many; D gene: TRBD1; CDR3 protein: CASSVPTGSYEQYF; CDR3 DNA: TGTGCCAGCAGTGTTCCGACAGGGTCTTACGAGCAGTACTTC
J gene: TRBJ1-1; V gene: TRBV5-1; clone size: many; D gene: NA; CDR3 protein: CASSLGGGTEAFF; CDR3 DNA: TGCGCCAGCAGCTTGGGGGGCGGCACTGAAGCTTTCTTT
J gene: TRBJ2-2; V gene: TRBV2; clone size: many; D gene: NA; CDR3 protein: CASSLGTSNGELFF; CDR3 DNA: TGTGCCAGCAGTCTTGGGACGTCTAACGGGGAGCTGTTTTTT
J gene: TRBJ2-7; V gene: TRBV11-2; clone size: NA; D gene: TRBD1; CDR3 protein: CASSRTGTADYEQYF; CDR3 DNA: TGTGCCAGCAGCCGGACCGGGACAGCAGACTACGAGCAGTACTTC
J gene: TRBJ2-3; V gene: TRBV6-1; clone size: once; D gene: TRBD1; CDR3 protein: CASSEYAGQGTDTQYF; CDR3 DNA: TGTGCCAGCAGTGAATATGCGGGACAGGGGACAGATACGCAGTATTTT
J gene: TRBJ2-7; V gene: TRBV27; clone size: few; D gene: NA; CDR3 protein: CASSSPRATEQYF; CDR3 DNA: TGTGCCAGCAGTTCCCCCCGGGCCACTGAGCAGTACTTC
J gene: TRBJ1-1; V gene: TRBV20-1; clone size: many; D gene: TRBD1; CDR3 protein: CSARDLGTGGNTEAFF; CDR3 DNA: TGCAGTGCTAGAGATCTCGGGACAGGGGGGAACACTGAAGCTTTCTTT
J gene: TRBJ2-1; V gene: TRBV20-1; clone size: many; D gene: TRBD2; CDR3 protein: CSASGGATYNEQFF; CDR3 DNA: TGCAGTGCTAGCGGGGGGGCCACTTACAATGAGCAGTTCTTC
J gene: TRBJ2-7; V gene: TRBV29-1; clone size: medium-sized; D gene: TRBD1; CDR3 protein: CSGGQGYSYEQYF; CDR3 DNA: TGCAGCGGGGGACAGGGCTACTCCTACGAGCAGTACTTC
J gene: TRBJ2-7; V gene: TRBV3-1; clone size: NA; D gene: TRBD1; CDR3 protein: CGSGQGTYEQYF; CDR3 DNA: TGTGGTTCGGGACAGGGCACCTACGAGCAGTACTTC
J gene: TRBJ2-1; V gene: TRBV5-1; clone size: many; D gene: NA; CDR3 protein: CASRQGIEQFF; CDR3 DNA: TGCGCCAGCAGGCAGGGGATTGAGCAGTTCTTC
J gene: TRBJ2-1; V gene: TRBV20-1; clone size: few; D gene: TRBD2; CDR3 protein: CSAPGRGLFNEQFF; CDR3 DNA: TGCAGTGCCCCCGGGAGGGGATTATTCAATGAGCAGTTCTTC
J gene: TRBJ2-2; V gene: TRBV7-3; clone size: many; D gene: NA; CDR3 protein: CASSIFKNTGELFF; CDR3 DNA: TGTGCCAGCAGCATATTTAAAAACACCGGGGAGCTGTTTTTT
J gene: TRBJ1-1; V gene: TRBV7-9; clone size: many; D gene: TRBD1; CDR3 protein: CASSRAGQGTEAFF; CDR3 DNA: TGTGCCAGCAGCAGAGCGGGACAGGGCACTGAAGCTTTCTTT
J gene: TRBJ1-1; V gene: TRBV5-1; clone size: NA; D gene: NA; CDR3 protein: CASSLTITPSGVDEAFF; CDR3 DNA: TGCGCCAGCAGCTTGACAATAACCCCCTCAGGCGTTGATGAAGCTTTCTTT
J gene: TRBJ1-1; V gene: TRBV19; clone size: NA; D gene: NA; CDR3 protein: CASRTNSGRGNTEAFF; CDR3 DNA: TGTGCCAGTAGAACTAATTCCGGGAGGGGAAACACTGAAGCTTTCTTT
J gene: TRBJ2-5; V gene: TRBV3-1; clone size: NA; D gene: TRBD1; CDR3 protein: CASSPRDRGRQGTQYF; CDR3 DNA: TGTGCCAGCAGCCCCCGGGACAGGGGGAGACAAGGGACCCAGTACTTC
J gene: TRBJ1-2; V gene: TRBV19; clone size: many; D gene: NA; CDR3 protein: CASNRAEGSFSGYTF; CDR3 DNA: TGTGCCAGTAACAGGGCCGAGGGCTCGTTCTCCGGCTACACCTTC
J gene: TRBJ1-5; V gene: TRBV5-1; clone size: many; D gene: TRBD1; CDR3 protein: CASSFGTGTGNQPQHF; CDR3 DNA: TGCGCCAGCAGCTTTGGGACAGGGACGGGCAATCAGCCCCAGCATTTT
J gene: TRBJ1-5; V gene: TRBV7-9; clone size: few; D gene: TRBD1; CDR3 protein: CASSPWTGGDSSNQPQHF; CDR3 DNA: TGTGCCAGCAGCCCTTGGACAGGGGGAGATTCTAGCAATCAGCCCCAGCATTTT
J gene: TRBJ1-2; V gene: TRBV2; clone size: NA; D gene: NA; CDR3 protein: CASTVMGYDYTF; CDR3 DNA: TGTGCCAGCACGGTGATGGGTTATGACTACACCTTC
J gene: TRBJ2-7; V gene: TRBV15; clone size: many; D gene: NA; CDR3 protein: CATSRKRQGTSEQYF; CDR3 DNA: TGTGCCACCAGCAGAAAAAGACAAGGTACCTCCGAGCAGTACTTC
J gene: TRBJ2-2; V gene: TRBV7-3; clone size: NA; D gene: TRBD1; CDR3 protein: CASGLTGETGELFF; CDR3 DNA: TGTGCCAGCGGCTTAACAGGGGAGACCGGGGAGCTGTTTTTT
J gene: TRBJ2-1; V gene: TRBV7-8; clone size: medium-sized; D gene: NA; CDR3 protein: CASSPHPTLSYNEQFF; CDR3 DNA: TGTGCCAGCAGCCCCCACCCGACCCTCTCCTACAATGAGCAGTTCTTC
J gene: TRBJ2-5; V gene: TRBV2; clone size: many; D gene: TRBD1; CDR3 protein: CASSRLGQQETQYF; CDR3 DNA: TGTGCCAGCAGCCGATTGGGACAGCAAGAGACCCAGTACTTC
J gene: TRBJ2-1; V gene: TRBV5-1; clone size: medium-sized; D gene: TRBD2; CDR3 protein: CASSLRRGGLDEQFF; CDR3 DNA: TGCGCCAGCAGCTTGAGGCGGGGGGGCCTGGATGAGCAGTTCTTC
J gene: TRBJ1-5; V gene: TRBV20-1; clone size: many; D gene: TRBD1; CDR3 protein: CSAKGTASNQPQHF; CDR3 DNA: TGCAGTGCCAAAGGGACAGCTAGCAATCAGCCCCAGCATTTT
J gene: TRBJ2-2; V gene: TRBV20-1; clone size: few; D gene: NA; CDR3 protein: CSARERRGLTGELFF; CDR3 DNA: TGCAGTGCTAGAGAGAGGCGGGGGCTCACCGGGGAGCTGTTTTTT
J gene: TRBJ2-5; V gene: TRBV5-6; clone size: many; D gene: TRBD1; CDR3 protein: CASSLGTGTGRETQYF; CDR3 DNA: TGTGCCAGCAGCTTGGGAACCGGGACAGGGCGCGAGACCCAGTACTTC
J gene: TRBJ1-1; V gene: TRBV11-2; clone size: many; D gene: NA; CDR3 protein: CASSPGVTEAFF; CDR3 DNA: TGTGCCAGCAGCCCAGGGGTCACTGAAGCTTTCTTT
J gene: TRBJ1-2; V gene: TRBV4-1; clone size: many; D gene: NA; CDR3 protein: CASSQDTVGYTF; CDR3 DNA: TGCGCCAGCAGCCAAGATACAGTCGGCTACACCTTC
J gene: TRBJ2-1; V gene: TRBV14; clone size: NA; D gene: NA; CDR3 protein: CASSRGPAYDEQFF; CDR3 DNA: TGTGCCAGCAGCCGAGGACCAGCGTACGATGAGCAGTTCTTC
J gene: TRBJ2-2; V gene: TRBV12-3/TRBV12-4; clone size: many; D gene: TRBD1; CDR3 protein: CASSSQGAVTGELFF; CDR3 DNA: TGTGCCAGCAGTTCACAGGGGGCGGTCACCGGGGAGCTGTTTTTT
J gene: TRBJ1-2; V gene: TRBV20-1; clone size: many; D gene: NA; CDR3 protein: CGARSRDRNYGYTF; CDR3 DNA: TGCGGTGCTAGGAGCCGGGACCGAAACTATGGCTACACCTTC
J gene: TRBJ1-1; V gene: TRBV7-9; clone size: many; D gene: NA; CDR3 protein: CASSSTGAMDTEAFF; CDR3 DNA: TGTGCCAGCAGCTCCACGGGGGCCATGGACACTGAAGCTTTCTTT
J gene: TRBJ1-6; V gene: TRBV12-3/TRBV12-4; clone size: many; D gene: NA; CDR3 protein: CASTRMGQLISPLHF; CDR3 DNA: TGTGCCAGCACCCGGATGGGGCAGCTTATTTCACCCCTCCACTTT